The 28 T cell receptor beta chains presented below share a single source sample, sequenced in a study of early T cells in non-severe SARS-CoV-2 infection. TCRdb itself ran the 5' RACE reads through MiXCR, one entry per CDR3 protein. The table shows 20,000 to 25,000 distinct CDR3 sequences, with approximately 5% occurring only once. The source material was whole blood. The receptors were sampled from an adult who was a healthcare worker with PCR-confirmed SARS-CoV-2 infection or an uninfected control (not recorded which).

In this sample, this clonotype is medium-sized. This chain connects TRBV4-2 to TRBJ2-3; the D call may be TRBD1 or TRBD2 (5 bases each). Trimming took 1 base from V and 4 from J, leaving 12 bases between them. Germline V lookup: CDR1 LGHNA, CDR2 YNFKEQ. The CDR3 has 15 residues. CDR3 residues: CASSQVGESADTQYF. The CDR3 DNA follows: TGTGCCAGCAGCCAAGTGGGGGAGAGTGCAGATACGCAGTATTTT.

This clonotype was detected ten times or more. The rearrangement uses TRBV29-1 and TRBJ1-1, with D possibly matching TRBD1 (5 bases). The V end was cut by 3 bases, the J end by 5 bases, with 19 bases between. There are 15 residues in the CDR3. The germline gives CDR1 SQVTM, CDR2 ANQGSEA. The CDR3 DNA is TGCAGCGTTGATATTGCAGGGCGAGGGGCAACTGAAGCTTTCTTT. This sequence encodes CSVDIAGRGATEAFF.

In this sample, this clonotype turned up many times. The V call is TRBV20-1, the J call TRBJ1-1, with unresolved D. CDR1 is DFQATT and CDR2 is SNEGSKA in the germline V gene (reference sequence). V shed 2 bases and J shed 2 bases, with 6 bases lying between them. The CDR3 runs to 12 residues. The CDR3 sequence is CSARLFNTEAFF. Written as DNA, the CDR3 is TGCAGTGCTAGACTCTTCAACACTGAAGCTTTCTTT.

This clonotype came up many times. The V call is TRBV7-6, the J call TRBJ2-3; 8 bases are shared with TRBD1. The CDR3 covers 15 residues. V trimming: 6 bases; J trimming: 8 bases; junction bases outside the gene matches: 13. Germline assignment: CDR1 SGHVS and CDR2 FNYEAQ. CDR3 loop: CASSKGQVEGLTQYF. The CDR3 region has the DNA TGTGCCAGCAGTAAGGGACAGGTTGAAGGGCTTACGCAGTATTTT. The full variable domain, in which reference TRBV7-6 and TRBJ2-3 provide the parts outside the CDR3, is GAGVSQSPRYKVTKRGQDVALRCDPISGHVSLYWYRQALGQGPEFLTYFNYEAQQDKSGLPNDRFSAERPEGSISTLTIQRTEQRDSAMYRCASSKGQVEGLTQYFGPGTRLTVL.

In its sample, this clonotype was seen many times. The J gene is TRBJ2-1, the V gene TRBV5-1; possibly TRBD2 for D (6 bases). Germline V gene lookup returns CDR1 SGHRS and CDR2 YFSETQ. The CDR3 loop spans 13 amino acids. Trimming left V 7 bases short and J 0 bases short, with 8 bases between. The CDR3 region has the DNA TGCGCCAGCCGGGAGAGCTCCTACAATGAGCAGTTCTTC. Encoded protein: CASRESSYNEQFF.

The rearrangement links TRBV11-1 to TRBJ1-1; unclear D gene. The V and J ends lost 2 bases and 5 bases respectively, with 12 bases between them. Germline lookup yields CDR1 SGHAT and CDR2 FQDESV (reference sequence). The CDR3 loop spans 14 amino acids. For the CDR3, the DNA is TGTGCCAGCAGCTTACCAGGATCCGGGACTGAAGCTTTCTTT. Protein: CASSLPGSGTEAFF.

At least ten counts were recorded for this clonotype. This rearrangement joins TRBV28 to TRBJ2-5; D call uncertain. V lost 3 bases to trimming and J lost 4 bases, with 6 bases between them. The CDR3 has 12 residues. CDR1 is MDHEN and CDR2 is SYDVKM in the germline V gene. CDR3 sequence reads: CASSFNPETQYF. DNA of the CDR3: TGTGCCAGCAGTTTTAACCCAGAGACCCAGTACTTC.

At least ten counts were recorded for this clonotype. One end of the junction is discordant with germline, which a read error may explain. V is TRBV19 and J is TRBJ1-5; weak D call: TRBD1 (6 bases). The CDR3 is 13 amino acids. Germline-derived CDR1 and CDR2 are LNHDA and SQIVND (reference sequence). CDR3 protein: CASGWGGKQPQHF. CDR3 nucleotides: TGTGCCAGTGGTTGGGGGGGCAAACAGCCCCAGCATTTT. The full variable domain, rest sourced from reference TRBV19 and TRBJ1-5, is DGGITQSPKYLFRKEGQNVTLSCEQNLNHDAMYWYRQDPGQGLRLIYYSQIVNDFQKGDIAEGYSVSREKKESFPLTVTSAQKNPTAFYLCASGWGGKQPQHFGDGTRLSIL.

This clonotype came up a few times. The chain has TRBV10-3 and TRBJ2-7; 13 bases align to TRBD2. The germline gives CDR1 ENHRY, CDR2 SYGVKD. V was clipped by 6 bases and J by 2 bases; unmatched bases: 4. The CDR3 is 15 residues long. Written as DNA, the CDR3 is TGTGCCATCAGGGACGGGACTAGCGGGACCTACGAGCAGTACTTC. Protein: CAIRDGTSGTYEQYF.

This clonotype was observed at least ten times. J is TRBJ2-7 and V is TRBV11-2; TRBD2 is a possible D gene (5 bases). Germline assignment: CDR1 SGHAT and CDR2 FQNNGV. V lost 0 bases and J lost 4, with 7 bases in between. This CDR3 comprises 13 residues. The CDR3 sequence: CASSLDRRYEQYF. As DNA, the CDR3 is TGTGCCAGCAGCTTAGATAGGAGGTACGAGCAGTACTTC.

This clonotype occurred many times. V is TRBV4-2 and J is TRBJ1-1; 7 positions match TRBD1. CDR3 length: 14 residues. J lost 7 bases, V lost 4 bases, and 9 bases had no gene match. Germline lookup yields CDR1 LGHNA and CDR2 YNFKEQ. The CDR3 sequence is CASSPVRDSLEAFF. CDR3 sequence (DNA): TGTGCCAGCAGCCCTGTTCGGGACAGTCTTGAAGCTTTCTTT.

This clonotype showed up many times. The CDR3 here is CASSQEELRGEKLFF. CDR3 nucleotides: TGCGCCAGCAGCCAAGAAGAACTAAGAGGTGAAAAACTGTTTTTT. The chain uses TRBV4-1 and TRBJ1-4; D is unresolved. V was shortened by 0 bases and J by 7 bases, with 12 bases between the two germline ends. The CDR3 spans 15 residues. Germline lookup yields CDR1 MGHRA and CDR2 YSYEKL.

This clonotype was observed a handful of times. This sequence joins TRBV2 and TRBJ2-3; 8 bases align to TRBD2. The CDR3 extends over 14 amino acids. V dropped 8 bases and J dropped 5; count of bases not matched to a gene: 9. CDR1 SNHLY and CDR2 FYNNEI come from the germline V gene. For the CDR3, the DNA is TGTGCCAGCCTGCGGGGGGTCAAGGGAGATACGCAGTATTTT. It codes for CASLRGVKGDTQYF. Full variable domain (missing parts from reference TRBV2 and TRBJ2-3): EPEVTQTPSHQVTQMGQEVILRCVPISNHLYFYWYRQILGQKVEFLVSFYNNEISEKSEIFDDQFSVERPDGSNFTLKIRSTKLEDSAMYFCASLRGVKGDTQYFGPGTRLTVL.

This clonotype is labeled as medium-sized. The chain recombines TRBV7-2 with TRBJ2-1; TRBD2 is a possible D gene (5 bases). CDR3 length: 14 residues. Between the trimmed V and J ends, which lost 1 base and 4 bases, there was a span of 8 bases. CDR1 is SGHTA and CDR2 is FQGNSA in the germline V gene. CDR3 amino acids: CASSLEGGYNEQFF. The CDR3 nucleotides read TGTGCCAGCAGCTTAGAGGGCGGGTACAATGAGCAGTTCTTC.

This clonotype was observed at least ten times. This chain connects TRBV12-3 or TRBV12-4 to TRBJ2-2; TRBD1 matches at 9 bases. The length of the CDR3 is 15 residues. Unmatched junction bases numbered 8, after V lost 5 bases and J lost 7 bases. The CDR3 region has the DNA TGTGCCAGCAGTCCCTGGGACAGGGTCGGCGGGGAGCTGTTTTTT. Protein product: CASSPWDRVGGELFF.

At least ten counts were recorded for this clonotype. The V gene is TRBV15, the J gene TRBJ2-5; no firm D call. Trimming stripped 1 base from V and 5 bases from J, with 20 bases between. Germline V gene data show CDR1 as LNHNV and CDR2 as YYDKDF (reference sequence). The CDR3 is 17 amino acids. The CDR3 reads CATSRANRRGLGETQYF. The DNA of the CDR3 is TGTGCCACCAGCAGAGCTAATAGGCGCGGCTTGGGGGAGACCCAGTACTTC. Filled out from reference TRBV15 and TRBJ2-5, the complete variable domain reads DAMVIQNPRYQVTQFGKPVTLSCSQTLNHNVMYWYQQKSSQAPKLLFHYYDKDFNNEADTPDNFQSRRPNTSFCFLDIRSPGLGDTAMYLCATSRANRRGLGETQYFGPGTRLLVL.

This clonotype showed up many times. V gene TRBV12-3 or TRBV12-4 combines with J gene TRBJ1-4; no clear D. The CDR3 is made up of 14 amino acids. V lost 7 bases to trimming and J lost 8 bases, with 17 bases between them. The CDR3 reads CASTSAGAYEKLFF. The CDR3 nucleotides are TGTGCCAGCACCTCCGCGGGCGCGTACGAAAAACTGTTTTTT.

There are many counts of this clonotype. The rearrangement uses TRBV10-2 and TRBJ2-3; D remains unclear. Between the trimmed V and J ends, which lost 8 bases and 4 bases, there was a span of 10 bases. CDR3 length equals 12 residues. CDR1 and CDR2 from the germline V gene are WSHSY and SAAADI. CDR3 bases: TGCGCCAGCTCACATGAGGCAGATACGCAGTATTTT. Amino acids: CASSHEADTQYF.

In its sample, this clonotype was seen many times. This chain joins TRBV20-1 and TRBJ2-5; 9 positions match TRBD1. V dropped 3 bases and J dropped 1; count of bases not matched to a gene: 6. CDR1 is DFQATT, CDR2 SNEGSKA, per germline (reference sequence). This CDR3 comprises 15 residues. The chain's CDR3 is CSASSWDRAQETQYF. The CDR3 DNA sequence: TGCAGTGCTAGTTCCTGGGACAGGGCCCAAGAGACCCAGTACTTC.

This clonotype has ten or more counts. At one end, the junction sequence differs from germline, possibly due to a read error. The chain links TRBV7-9 to TRBJ2-5, with 7 bases aligning to TRBD1. In germline, CDR1 is SEHNR, CDR2 FQNEAQ (reference sequence). The CDR3 is 11 amino acids. CDR3 residues: CASSLTLGQTF. In DNA form, the CDR3 reads TGTGCCAGCAGCTTAACGCTGGGACAGACATTC.

This clonotype occurred many times. The rearrangement uses TRBV4-2 and TRBJ2-6; D call uncertain. Germline V lookup: CDR1 LGHNA, CDR2 YNFKEQ. The CDR3 contains 18 residues. Trimming cost V 2 bases and J 2 bases, with 16 bases left between them. In nucleotides, the CDR3 is TGTGCCAGCAGCCAACAGACCGAGCTAACCCCTGGGGCCAACGTCCTGACTTTC. This sequence encodes CASSQQTELTPGANVLTF.

This clonotype appeared many times. DNA of the CDR3: TGTGCCAGTACCTGGGTCCTGAACACCGGGGAGCTGTTTTTT. As protein: CASTWVLNTGELFF. This chain joins TRBV19 and TRBJ2-2, with D hard to call. V was trimmed by 7 bases and J by 1 base, leaving 10 bases between them. The CDR3 runs 14 residues. Looked up from germline, CDR1 is LNHDA and CDR2 is SQIVND (reference sequence).

This clonotype was detected ten times or more. The chain employs TRBV11-3 and TRBJ2-2; TRBD2 is a possible D gene (7 bases). CDR1 is SGHNT and CDR2 is YENEEA in the germline V gene. The V end was cut by 7 bases, the J end by 3 bases, with 18 bases between. The CDR3 totals 16 residues. As DNA, the CDR3 is TGTGCCAGCACCGAGCGTCGGGGGGCCCACACCGGGGAGCTGTTTTTT. Its translation is CASTERRGAHTGELFF.

This clonotype has ten or more counts. The gene calls are TRBV28 and TRBJ1-4; D is ambiguous. This CDR3 has 14 amino acids. Trimming cost V 5 bases and J 6 bases, with 13 bases left between them. Germline-derived CDR1 and CDR2 are MDHEN and SYDVKM. CDR3 protein: CASSLLDKYEKLFF. CDR3 in DNA: TGTGCCAGCAGTCTTCTAGACAAGTATGAAAAACTGTTTTTT.

This clonotype was detected many times. The V and J genes are TRBV21-1 and TRBJ1-1. TRBV21-1 is reported as a pseudogene. The CDR3 has 11 amino acids. CDR3 nucleotide sequence: TGTGCCAGCAGCAAAGAGAAAGAAGCTTTCTTT. Protein product: CASSKEKEAFF.

The genes are TRBV12-3 or TRBV12-4 and TRBJ2-3; weak D call: TRBD2 (5 bases). Trimming cost V 0 bases and J 1 base, with 5 bases left between them. CDR3 length equals 14 residues. The CDR3, as DNA: TGTGCCAGCAGTTTAGCACTAGGCACAGATACGCAGTATTTT. It encodes CASSLALGTDTQYF.

On this clonotype itself: A much larger clonotype is one base distant, so this may be a read error. The chain uses TRBV7-2 and TRBJ2-3; 8 nucleotides align to TRBD1. The germline gives CDR1 SGHTA, CDR2 FQGNSA. V shed 3 bases and J 1 base; nucleotides not matched to a gene: 9. This CDR3 region has 17 residues. CDR3 amino acids: CASSFPSDRAGTDTQYF. CDR3 sequence (DNA): TGTGCCAGCAGCTTCCCCTCGGACAGGGCGGGCACAGATACGCAGTATTTT.

Relative to its sample, this clonotype is medium-sized. V and J are TRBV12-3 or TRBV12-4 and TRBJ2-7; 7 bases align to TRBD1. The CDR3 totals 15 residues. V lost 3 bases, J lost 4 bases, and 9 bases stayed unmatched. CDR3 protein: CASSFFRDSGYEQYF. In DNA, the CDR3 is TGTGCCAGCAGTTTCTTCCGGGACAGTGGTTACGAGCAGTACTTC.